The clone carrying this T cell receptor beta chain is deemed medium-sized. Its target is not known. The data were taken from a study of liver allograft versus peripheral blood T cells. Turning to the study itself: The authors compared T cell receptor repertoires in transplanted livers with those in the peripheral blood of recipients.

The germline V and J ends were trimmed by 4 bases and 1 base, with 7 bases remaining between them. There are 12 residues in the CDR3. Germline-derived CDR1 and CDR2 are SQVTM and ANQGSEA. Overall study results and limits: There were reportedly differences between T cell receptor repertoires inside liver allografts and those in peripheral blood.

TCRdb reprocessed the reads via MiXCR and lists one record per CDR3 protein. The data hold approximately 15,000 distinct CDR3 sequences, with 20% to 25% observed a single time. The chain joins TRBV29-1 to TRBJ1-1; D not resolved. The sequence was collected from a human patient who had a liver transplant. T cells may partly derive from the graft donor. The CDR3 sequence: CSVVGWNTEAFF. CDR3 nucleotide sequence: TGCAGCGTTGTAGGGTGGAACACTGAAGCTTTCTTT. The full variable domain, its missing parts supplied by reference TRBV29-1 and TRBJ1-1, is SAVISQKPSRDICQRGTSLTIQCQVDSQVTMMFWYRQQPGQSLTLIATANQGSEATYESGFVIDKFPISRPNLTFSTLTVSNMSPEDSSIYLCSVVGWNTEAFFGQGTRLTVV.